This T cell receptor beta chain stems from a study of cytomegalovirus exposure and HLA in healthy donors. Comment on this clone: Its antigen remains unknown.

General study results and limits: HLA-A and HLA-B allele assignments for most subjects were reportedly predicted accurately using TCR beta sequences. Earlier analysis found most TCR beta V segments productive about 87% or about 30% of the time. TRBV6-2, TRBV6-3 and some other V segments were excluded as indistinguishable.

Germline V gives CDR1 MNHNS, CDR2 SASEGT. V was trimmed by 4 bases and J by 1 base, leaving 15 bases between them. This CDR3 is 16 amino acids long. PCR used 60 Vbeta primers and 13 Jbeta primers. As processed by the authors: Later, tens of millions of unique TCR beta chains were counted in an analysis, and roughly 11 million of them were shared. Sequenced by immunoSEQ multiplex PCR; TCRdb stores in-frame clones only, minus some. V and J calls and clone size are as listed in that table; D and trimming were resolved from the DNA. There are 150,000 or so clones in the sample; roughly 84% occur only once, and about 2.4% lies in the top ten.

The V gene is TRBV6-1, the J gene TRBJ2-3, with D maybe TRBD1 (6 bases). The sequencing sample was made of PBMCs. This TCR was sampled from a woman aged 18-35 years in good health and CMV-seronegative. The CDR3 DNA sequence: TGTGCCAGCAGTGGAAACAGGGCCGACCGCACAGATACGCAGTATTTT. It translates to CASSGNRADRTDTQYF.